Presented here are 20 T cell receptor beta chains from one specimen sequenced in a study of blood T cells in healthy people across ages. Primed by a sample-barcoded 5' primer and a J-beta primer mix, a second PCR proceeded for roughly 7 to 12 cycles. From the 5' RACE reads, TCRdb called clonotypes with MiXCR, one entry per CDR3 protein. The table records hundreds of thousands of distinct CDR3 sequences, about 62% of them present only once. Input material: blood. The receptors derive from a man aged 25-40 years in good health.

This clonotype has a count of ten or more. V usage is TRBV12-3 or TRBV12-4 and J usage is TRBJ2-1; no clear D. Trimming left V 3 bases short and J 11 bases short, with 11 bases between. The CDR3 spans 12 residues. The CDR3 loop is CASSFEERQQFF. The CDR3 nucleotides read TGTGCCAGCAGTTTCGAGGAACGCCAGCAGTTCTTC.

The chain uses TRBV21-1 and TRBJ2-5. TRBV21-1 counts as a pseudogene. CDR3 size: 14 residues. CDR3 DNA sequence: TGTGCCAGCAGCAAAGATCGCGGTCAAGAGACCCAGTACTTC. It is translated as CASSKDRGQETQYF.

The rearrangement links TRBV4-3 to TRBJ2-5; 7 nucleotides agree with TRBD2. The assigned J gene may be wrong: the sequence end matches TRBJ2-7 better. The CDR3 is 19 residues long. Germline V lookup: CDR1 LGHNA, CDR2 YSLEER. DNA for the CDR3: TGCGCCAGCAGCCAAGGGTTTAGGAACGGGACTATAAGTGACTACGAGCAGTACTTC. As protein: CASSQGFRNGTISDYEQYF.

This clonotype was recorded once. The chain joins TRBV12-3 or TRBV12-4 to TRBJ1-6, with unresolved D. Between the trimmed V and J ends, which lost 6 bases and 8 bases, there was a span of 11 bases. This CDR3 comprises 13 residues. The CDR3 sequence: CASSNMGYSPLHF. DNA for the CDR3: TGTGCCAGCAGCAATATGGGCTATTCACCCCTCCACTTT.

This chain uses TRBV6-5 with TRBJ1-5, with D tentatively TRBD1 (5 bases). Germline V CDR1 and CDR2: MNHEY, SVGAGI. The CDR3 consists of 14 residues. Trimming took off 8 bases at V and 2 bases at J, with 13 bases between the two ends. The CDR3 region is CASQDSLRNQPQHF. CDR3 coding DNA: TGTGCCAGCCAAGACAGCCTTCGCAATCAGCCCCAGCATTTT.

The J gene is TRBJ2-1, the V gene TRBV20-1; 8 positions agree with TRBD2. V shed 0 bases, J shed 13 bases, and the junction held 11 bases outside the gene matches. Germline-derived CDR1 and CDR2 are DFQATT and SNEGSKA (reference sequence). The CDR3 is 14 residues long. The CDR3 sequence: CSARDLTGGYDQFF. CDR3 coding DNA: TGCAGTGCTAGAGATCTGACGGGAGGGTACGATCAGTTCTTC.

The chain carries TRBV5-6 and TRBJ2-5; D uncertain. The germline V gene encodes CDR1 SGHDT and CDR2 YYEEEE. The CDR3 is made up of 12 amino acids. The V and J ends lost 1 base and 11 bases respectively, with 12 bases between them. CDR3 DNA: TGTGCCAGCAGCTTGATGGGCGTGAAGCAGTACTTC. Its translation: CASSLMGVKQYF.

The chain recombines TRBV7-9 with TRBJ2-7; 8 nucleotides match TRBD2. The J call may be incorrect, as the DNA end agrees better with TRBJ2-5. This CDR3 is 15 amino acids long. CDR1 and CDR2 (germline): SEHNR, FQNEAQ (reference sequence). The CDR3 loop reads CASSLRREGGETQYF. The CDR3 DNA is TGTGCCAGCAGCTTAAGACGGGAGGGCGGAGAGACCCAGTACTTC.

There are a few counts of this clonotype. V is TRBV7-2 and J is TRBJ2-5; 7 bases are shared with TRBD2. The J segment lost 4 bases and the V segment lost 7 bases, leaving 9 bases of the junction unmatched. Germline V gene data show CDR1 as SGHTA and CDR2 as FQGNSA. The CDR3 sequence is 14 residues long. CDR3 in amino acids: CASTPSTSAETQYF. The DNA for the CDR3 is TGTGCCAGCACCCCATCTACTAGCGCAGAGACCCAGTACTTC.

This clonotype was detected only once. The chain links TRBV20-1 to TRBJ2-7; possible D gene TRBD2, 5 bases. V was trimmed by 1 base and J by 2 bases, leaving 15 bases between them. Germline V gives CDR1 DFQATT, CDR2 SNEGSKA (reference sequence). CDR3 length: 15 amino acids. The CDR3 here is CSARVSGTNPYEQYF. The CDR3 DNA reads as TGCAGTGCTAGAGTAAGCGGTACGAACCCCTACGAGCAGTACTTC.

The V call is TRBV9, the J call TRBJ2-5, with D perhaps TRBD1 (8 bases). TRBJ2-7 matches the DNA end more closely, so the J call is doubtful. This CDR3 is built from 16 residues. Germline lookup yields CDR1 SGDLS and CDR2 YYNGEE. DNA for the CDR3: TGTGCCAGCAGCAAGGGGGGGACAGGACAGGCCCACGAGCAGTACTTC. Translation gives CASSKGGTGQAHEQYF.

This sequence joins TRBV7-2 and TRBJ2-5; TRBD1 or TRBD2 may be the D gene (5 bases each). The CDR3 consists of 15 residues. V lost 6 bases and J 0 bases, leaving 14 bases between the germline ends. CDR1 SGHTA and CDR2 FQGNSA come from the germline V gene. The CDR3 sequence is CASSFGADNQETQYF. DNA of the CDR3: TGTGCCAGCAGTTTCGGGGCCGACAACCAAGAGACCCAGTACTTC. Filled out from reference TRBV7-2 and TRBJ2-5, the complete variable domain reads GAGVSQSPSNKVTEKGKDVELRCDPISGHTALYWYRQSLGQGLEFLIYFQGNSAPDKSGLPSDRFSAERTGGSVSTLTIQRTQQEDSAVYLCASSFGADNQETQYFGPGTRLLVL.

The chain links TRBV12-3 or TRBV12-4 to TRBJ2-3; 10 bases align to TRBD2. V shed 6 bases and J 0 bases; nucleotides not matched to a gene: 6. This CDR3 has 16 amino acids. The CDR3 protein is CASSNSGGISTDTQYF. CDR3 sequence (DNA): TGTGCCAGCAGCAATAGCGGGGGGATCAGCACAGATACGCAGTATTTT.

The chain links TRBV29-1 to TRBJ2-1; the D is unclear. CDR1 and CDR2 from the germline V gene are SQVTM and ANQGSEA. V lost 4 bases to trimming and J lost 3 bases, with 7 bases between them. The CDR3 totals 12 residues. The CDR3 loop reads CSVVENYNEQFF. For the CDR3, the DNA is TGCAGCGTTGTGGAGAACTACAATGAGCAGTTCTTC.

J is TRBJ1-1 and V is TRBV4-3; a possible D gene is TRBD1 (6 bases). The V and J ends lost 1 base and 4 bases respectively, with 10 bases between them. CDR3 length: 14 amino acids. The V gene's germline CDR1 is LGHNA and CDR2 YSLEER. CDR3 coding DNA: TGCGCCAGCAGCCAAGGATCAGGGGTCACTGAAGCTTTCTTT. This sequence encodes CASSQGSGVTEAFF.

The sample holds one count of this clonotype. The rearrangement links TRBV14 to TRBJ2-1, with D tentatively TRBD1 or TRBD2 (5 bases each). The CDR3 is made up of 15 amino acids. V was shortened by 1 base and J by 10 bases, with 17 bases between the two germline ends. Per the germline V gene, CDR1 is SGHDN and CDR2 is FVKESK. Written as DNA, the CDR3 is TGTGCCAGCAGCCAAGGGGGGTCCAGGTTCTCCGAGCAGTTCTTC. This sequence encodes CASSQGGSRFSEQFF.

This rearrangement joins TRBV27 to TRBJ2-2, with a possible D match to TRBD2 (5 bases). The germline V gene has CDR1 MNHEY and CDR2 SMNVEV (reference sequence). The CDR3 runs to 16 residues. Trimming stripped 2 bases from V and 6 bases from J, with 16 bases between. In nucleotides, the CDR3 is TGTGCCAGCAGTTTAATCGGAAGAGGGTTAGCCGGGGAGCTGTTTTTT. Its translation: CASSLIGRGLAGELFF.

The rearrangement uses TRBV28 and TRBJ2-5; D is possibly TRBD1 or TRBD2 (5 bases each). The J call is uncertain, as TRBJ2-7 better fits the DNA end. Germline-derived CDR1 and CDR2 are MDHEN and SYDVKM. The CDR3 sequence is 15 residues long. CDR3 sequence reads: CASRRGGGNWNEQYF. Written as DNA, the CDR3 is TGTGCCAGCAGGAGGGGTGGGGGTAACTGGAACGAGCAGTACTTC.

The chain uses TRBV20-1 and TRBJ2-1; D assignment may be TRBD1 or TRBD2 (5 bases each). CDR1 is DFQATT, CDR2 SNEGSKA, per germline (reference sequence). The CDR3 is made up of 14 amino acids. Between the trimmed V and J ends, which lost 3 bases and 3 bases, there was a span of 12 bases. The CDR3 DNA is TGCAGTGCTAGTGTGGGACCCAACTACAATGAGCAGTTCTTC. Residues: CSASVGPNYNEQFF.

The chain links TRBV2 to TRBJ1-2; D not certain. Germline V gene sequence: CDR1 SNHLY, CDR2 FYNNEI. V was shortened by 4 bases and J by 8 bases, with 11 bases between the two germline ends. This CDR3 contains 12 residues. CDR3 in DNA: TGTGCCAGCAGTGCCCCCTGGTCCGGCTACACCTTC. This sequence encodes CASSAPWSGYTF.